The 25 T cell receptor beta chains presented below share a single source sample, sequenced in a study of OX40 agonist ivuxolimab in advanced cancers. TCRdb's table, derived via immunoSEQ multiplex PCR, lists solely in-frame clones and lacks some. Of around 62,000 clones in the sample, about 84% were seen once. Sequences were derived from CD4+ or CD8+ T cells sorted from blood, sampled in a trial of the OX40 agonist ivuxolimab. These receptors originate from an adult with an advanced solid tumor such as melanoma, head and neck, liver or kidney cancer.

The chain carries TRBV19 and TRBJ1-5, with no clear D. V was pared by 0 bases and J by 0 bases, with 6 bases between. CDR3 size: 15 residues. The germline V gene encodes CDR1 LNHDA and CDR2 SQIVND (reference sequence). This CDR3 is CASSIEVYSNQPQHF. DNA for the CDR3: TGTGCCAGTAGTATAGAGGTCTATAGCAATCAGCCCCAGCATTTT.

This clone was found once. The CDR3 sequence is CAISERGTQTNEKLFF. The CDR3 DNA reads TGTGCCATCAGTGAGAGAGGGACACAAACTAATGAAAAACTGTTTTTT. The V and J genes are TRBV10-3 and TRBJ1-4, with D possibly TRBD1 on 6 matching bases. Germline V CDR1 and CDR2: ENHRY, SYGVKD. CDR3 length equals 16 residues. V was cut by 2 bases and J by 1 base, with 11 bases left in between.

This clone has a handful of counts. The rearrangement joins TRBV19 to TRBJ1-5; D gene ambiguous. Trimming took off 6 bases at V and 1 base at J, with 7 bases between the two ends. The CDR3 is made up of 13 amino acids. The germline V gene encodes CDR1 LNHDA and CDR2 SQIVND (reference sequence). CDR3 bases: TGTGCCAGTAGGGCACCGAGCAATCAGCCCCAGCATTTT. Protein sequence: CASRAPSNQPQHF.

The genes are TRBV2 and TRBJ2-5; 9 nucleotides align to TRBD2. J gave up 5 bases and V 3 bases, and 7 bases lay outside the gene matches. The CDR3 runs to 15 residues. Germline V gives CDR1 SNHLY, CDR2 FYNNEI. Here the CDR3 DNA reads TGTGCCAGCAGTGATAGGAAGCGGGGGGTTGAGACCCAGTACTTC. As protein: CASSDRKRGVETQYF. The full variable domain, completed using reference TRBV2 and TRBJ2-5, is EPEVTQTPSHQVTQMGQEVILRCVPISNHLYFYWYRQILGQKVEFLVSFYNNEISEKSEIFDDQFSVERPDGSNFTLKIRSTKLEDSAMYFCASSDRKRGVETQYFGPGTRLLVL.

The chain combines TRBV6-5 with TRBJ1-1; the D gene is possibly TRBD1 (5 bases). The ends were cut back, 6 bases at V and 6 bases at J, with 11 bases in the middle. The germline gives CDR1 MNHEY, CDR2 SVGAGI. The CDR3 is 12 amino acids. The CDR3: CASRQGVAEAFF. The CDR3, as DNA: TGTGCCAGCAGGCAAGGGGTAGCTGAAGCTTTCTTT.

This chain uses TRBV19 with TRBJ2-3, with D perhaps TRBD1 (6 bases). Germline CDR1 LNHDA, CDR2 SQIVND (reference sequence). V dropped 0 bases and J dropped 4 bases, with 11 bases sitting between them. There are 15 residues in the CDR3. The CDR3 bases are TGTGCCAGTAGTATAGACCTAGGGGGAGCAGATACGCAGTATTTT. Encoded protein: CASSIDLGGADTQYF.

This clone was found a few times. J is TRBJ1-4 and V is TRBV7-2; D may be TRBD1 (5 bases). CDR1 and CDR2 from the germline V gene are SGHTA and FQGNSA. The CDR3 covers 14 residues. The germline V and J ends were trimmed by 2 bases and 9 bases, with 13 bases remaining between them. The CDR3 loop reads CASSLLTREQKLFF. The CDR3 bases are TGTGCCAGCAGCTTACTTACCAGGGAGCAAAAACTGTTTTTT.

The chain carries TRBV7-2 and TRBJ1-4; 11 bases are a match to TRBD1. The CDR3 sequence is 15 residues long. Trimming removed 2 bases from V and 6 bases from J; junction bases left unmatched: 2. Looked up from germline, CDR1 is SGHTA and CDR2 is FQGNSA. CDR3 nucleotide sequence: TGTGCCAGCAGCTTACTGGGACAGGGGGATGAAAAACTGTTTTTT. Translation gives CASSLLGQGDEKLFF. Full variable domain (missing parts from reference TRBV7-2 and TRBJ1-4): GAGVSQSPSNKVTEKGKDVELRCDPISGHTALYWYRQSLGQGLEFLIYFQGNSAPDKSGLPSDRFSAERTGGSVSTLTIQRTQQEDSAVYLCASSLLGQGDEKLFFGSGTQLSVL.

The chain has TRBV5-1 and TRBJ1-1; D ambiguous. V was trimmed by 0 bases and J by 5 bases, leaving 8 bases between them. CDR3 length: 13 residues. Germline assignment: CDR1 SGHRS and CDR2 YFSETQ. CDR3 in amino acids: CASSLEGTTEAFF. The CDR3 region has the DNA TGCGCCAGCAGCTTGGAGGGTACGACTGAAGCTTTCTTT.

The chain recombines TRBV19 with TRBJ2-3; 8 bases are a match to TRBD2. Germline values: CDR1 LNHDA, CDR2 SQIVND (reference sequence). The V segment lost 7 bases and the J segment 6 bases; nucleotides outside the gene matches: 9. The CDR3 covers 14 residues. CDR3 residues: CASTEGLVSDTQYF. The CDR3 DNA sequence: TGTGCCAGTACGGAGGGACTAGTATCGGATACGCAGTATTTT.

The J gene is TRBJ1-1, the V gene TRBV7-3, with D unresolved. Germline assignment: CDR1 SGHTA and CDR2 FQGTGA. Trimming stripped 6 bases from V and 1 base from J, with 9 bases between. This CDR3 comprises 13 residues. The CDR3 sequence: CASRKEANTEAFF. The CDR3 DNA reads as TGTGCCAGCAGGAAAGAGGCGAACACTGAAGCTTTCTTT.

This clone was seen more than once but under ten times. This chain connects TRBV7-9 to TRBJ1-1; no firm D call. Trimming stripped 5 bases from V and 2 bases from J, with 15 bases between. Germline-derived CDR1 and CDR2 are SEHNR and FQNEAQ (reference sequence). The CDR3 totals 15 residues. The DNA for the CDR3 is TGTGCCAGCAGCCCAGAATCGGAACATAACACTGAAGCTTTCTTT. This codes for CASSPESEHNTEAFF. The entire variable domain, with the rest obtained from reference TRBV7-9 and TRBJ1-1, is as follows: DTGVSQNPRHKITKRGQNVTFRCDPISEHNRLYWYRQTLGQGPEFLTYFQNEAQLEKSRLLSDRFSAERPKGSFSTLEIQRTEQGDSAMYLCASSPESEHNTEAFFGQGTRLTVV.

The DNA of the CDR3 is TGTGCCAGCTCACCACTCACCGGGACAAGAAACCCCTACGAGCAGTACTTC. Its translation: CASSPLTGTRNPYEQYF. This chain connects TRBV18 to TRBJ2-7, with D possibly TRBD1 on 6 matching bases. The CDR3 sequence is 17 residues long. The germline gives CDR1 KGHSH, CDR2 LQKENI. V was trimmed by 1 base and J by 2 bases, leaving 18 bases between them.

CDR3 sequence: CASSLRGGNGEQYF. The DNA of the CDR3 is TGTGCCAGCAGCTTAAGGGGGGGGAATGGCGAGCAGTACTTC. The chain links TRBV5-4 to TRBJ2-7; tentatively, D is TRBD2 (7 bases). This CDR3 is 14 amino acids long. Germline CDR1 is SGHNT and CDR2 is YYREEE (reference sequence). Trimming took off 2 bases at V and 6 bases at J, with 15 bases between the two ends.

The CDR3 loop reads CASSLVGSGELFF. The CDR3 coding sequence is TGTGCCAGCAGCTTGGTAGGGTCCGGGGAGCTGTTTTTT. The V gene is TRBV5-6, the J gene TRBJ2-2; D is uncertain. Trimming removed 0 bases at V and 6 bases at J, with 6 bases between. The germline CDR1 and CDR2 sequences are SGHDT and YYEEEE. The CDR3 length is 13 residues.

The chain is built from TRBV28 and TRBJ2-4, with D perhaps matching TRBD1 or TRBD2 (7 bases each). The CDR3 length is 15 residues. The V gene lost 2 bases and the J gene lost 6 bases, with 14 bases spanning the gap. Germline V gives CDR1 MDHEN, CDR2 SYDVKM. The CDR3 loop reads CASSLGGGGGNIQYF. In nucleotides, the CDR3 is TGTGCCAGCAGTTTAGGGGGAGGGGGCGGAAACATTCAGTACTTC. The whole variable domain, filled in from reference TRBV28 and TRBJ2-4, reads DVKVTQSSRYLVKRTGEKVFLECVQDMDHENMFWYRQDPGLGLRLIYFSYDVKMKEKGDIPEGYSVSREKKERFSLILESASTNQTSMYLCASSLGGGGGNIQYFGAGTRLSVL.

J is TRBJ2-1 and V is TRBV5-4; D unclear. The CDR3 runs to 13 residues. The germline V and J ends were trimmed by 1 base and 7 bases, with 9 bases remaining between them. The germline gives CDR1 SGHNT, CDR2 YYREEE (reference sequence). The CDR3 is CASSLIHGNEQFF. In DNA, the CDR3 is TGTGCCAGCAGCTTGATTCACGGGAATGAGCAGTTCTTC.

CDR3: CASSPRPPIPYGGPPYGYTF. The CDR3 DNA reads TGTGCCAGCAGCCCCCGTCCGCCCATCCCTTACGGGGGGCCTCCCTATGGCTACACCTTC. This sequence joins TRBV27 and TRBJ1-2; weak D call: TRBD1 (6 bases). Germline loops: CDR1 MNHEY, CDR2 SMNVEV (reference sequence). The CDR3 consists of 20 residues. V lost 6 bases and J lost 4, with 33 bases in between.

V and J are TRBV6-6 and TRBJ2-7; the D gene is possibly TRBD1 (5 bases). This CDR3 has 15 amino acids. Germline CDR1 MNHNY, CDR2 SVGAGI (reference sequence). Trimming shortened V by 2 bases and J by 3 bases, and 14 bases separated the two germline ends. In DNA form, the CDR3 reads TGTGCCAGCAGTTACCGACCGACAGCAGGCTACGAGCAGTACTTC. The encoded protein is CASSYRPTAGYEQYF.

The genes are TRBV7-9 and TRBJ1-3; TRBD1 matches at 7 bases. J gave up 0 bases and V 0 bases, and 5 bases lay outside the gene matches. Per the germline V gene, CDR1 is SEHNR and CDR2 is FQNEAQ (reference sequence). The CDR3 is 17 residues long. This CDR3 reads CASSLAGDRSSGNTIYF. In DNA form, the CDR3 reads TGTGCCAGCAGCTTAGCGGGGGACAGAAGCTCTGGAAACACCATATATTTT.

Note on this clone: Other DNA sequences in the sample encode the same CDR3. The J gene is TRBJ1-2, the V gene TRBV5-1, with TRBD1 identical over 9 bases. Germline CDR1 is SGHRS and CDR2 is YFSETQ. After removal of 5 bases from V and 14 bases from J, the junction contained 16 bases not matched to a gene. CDR3 length: 14 amino acids. CDR3 in amino acids: CASSLSGTGNVYTF. CDR3 DNA sequence: TGCGCCAGCAGTCTATCCGGGACAGGGAACGTTTATACCTTC.

The chain has TRBV7-2 and TRBJ2-2; D uncertain. The V gene lost 7 bases and the J gene lost 4 bases, with 10 bases spanning the gap. CDR1 and CDR2 from the germline V gene are SGHTA and FQGNSA. The length of the CDR3 is 13 residues. The CDR3 protein is CASTPWITGELFF. CDR3 sequence (DNA): TGTGCCAGCACTCCGTGGATCACCGGGGAGCTGTTTTTT.

The V and J genes are TRBV9 and TRBJ2-5, with a possible D match to TRBD1 (6 bases). CDR3 length: 16 amino acids. V lost 0 bases, J lost 1 base, and 13 bases lay in between. CDR1 SGDLS and CDR2 YYNGEE come from the germline V gene. The CDR3 region has the DNA TGTGCCAGCAGCGTAGCACAGGGTAGGCTCCAAGAGACCCAGTACTTC. Its protein product is CASSVAQGRLQETQYF.

A note on this clone: Mismatch with germline at one junction end may stem from a read error. The sample contains more than one DNA sequence encoding this CDR3. This rearrangement joins TRBV29-1 to TRBJ1-6; tentatively, D is TRBD1 (5 bases). CDR1 and CDR2 (germline): SQVTM, ANQGSEA. This CDR3 is built from 14 residues. CDR3 in amino acids: CSVKTETYNSPLHF. The CDR3 nucleotides are TGCAGCGTTAAGACAGAGACCTATAATTCACCCCTTCACTTT.

V gene TRBV25-1 combines with J gene TRBJ1-1, with D maybe TRBD1 (5 bases). The CDR3 has 13 residues. The germline V and J ends were trimmed by 4 bases and 3 bases, with 9 bases remaining between them. From germline, CDR1 is MGHDK and CDR2 SYGVNS. The CDR3 DNA reads TGTGCCAGCAGTGTAGGAGGGGACACTGAAGCTTTCTTT. Residues: CASSVGGDTEAFF.